What follows is one T cell receptor beta chain and its context. Its antigen remains unknown. Researchers ran the PCR with 60 Vbeta and 13 Jbeta primers. Repertoires were generated with immunoSEQ multiplex PCR, while TCRdb's copy carries only in-frame clones and drops some. The sample has roughly 170,000 clones; more than 80% are singletons. V shed 1 base and J 7 bases; nucleotides not matched to a gene: 20. The germline gives CDR1 SQVTM, CDR2 ANQGSEA. The CDR3 sequence is 18 residues long. These data are taken from a study of cytomegalovirus exposure and HLA in healthy donors. Whole-study results and caveats: Sequencing likely produced, as an artifact, a cluster of highly shared sequence variants.

The chain combines TRBV29-1 with TRBJ2-5; 8 bases are a match to TRBD2. What was sequenced was PBMCs. The sequence came from a boy aged 5-17 years in good health and CMV-seronegative. The CDR3 reads CSVEGPLEQRGTSGTQYF. The CDR3 region has the DNA TGCAGCGTTGAAGGACCCCTGGAACAGCGGGGGACCTCCGGGACCCAGTACTTC. The whole variable domain, remainder taken from reference TRBV29-1 and TRBJ2-5, is SAVISQKPSRDICQRGTSLTIQCQVDSQVTMMFWYRQQPGQSLTLIATANQGSEATYESGFVIDKFPISRPNLTFSTLTVSNMSPEDSSIYLCSVEGPLEQRGTSGTQYFGPGTRLLVL.